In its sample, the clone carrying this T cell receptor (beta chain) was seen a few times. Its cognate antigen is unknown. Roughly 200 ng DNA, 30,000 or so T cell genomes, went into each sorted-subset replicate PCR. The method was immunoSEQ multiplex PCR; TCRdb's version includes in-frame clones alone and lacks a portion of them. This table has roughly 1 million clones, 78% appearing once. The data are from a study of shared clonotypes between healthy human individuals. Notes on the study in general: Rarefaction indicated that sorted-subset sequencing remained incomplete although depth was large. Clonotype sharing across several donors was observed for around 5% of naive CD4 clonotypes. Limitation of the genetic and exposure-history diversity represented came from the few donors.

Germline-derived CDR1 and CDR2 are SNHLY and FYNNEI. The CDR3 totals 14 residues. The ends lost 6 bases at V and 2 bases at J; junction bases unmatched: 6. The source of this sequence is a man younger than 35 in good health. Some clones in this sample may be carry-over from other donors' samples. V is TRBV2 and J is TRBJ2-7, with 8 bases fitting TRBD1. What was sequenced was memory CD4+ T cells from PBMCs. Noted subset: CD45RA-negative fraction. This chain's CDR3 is CASRNLGQAYEQYF. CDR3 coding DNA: TGTGCCAGCAGGAACTTGGGACAGGCCTACGAGCAGTACTTC.